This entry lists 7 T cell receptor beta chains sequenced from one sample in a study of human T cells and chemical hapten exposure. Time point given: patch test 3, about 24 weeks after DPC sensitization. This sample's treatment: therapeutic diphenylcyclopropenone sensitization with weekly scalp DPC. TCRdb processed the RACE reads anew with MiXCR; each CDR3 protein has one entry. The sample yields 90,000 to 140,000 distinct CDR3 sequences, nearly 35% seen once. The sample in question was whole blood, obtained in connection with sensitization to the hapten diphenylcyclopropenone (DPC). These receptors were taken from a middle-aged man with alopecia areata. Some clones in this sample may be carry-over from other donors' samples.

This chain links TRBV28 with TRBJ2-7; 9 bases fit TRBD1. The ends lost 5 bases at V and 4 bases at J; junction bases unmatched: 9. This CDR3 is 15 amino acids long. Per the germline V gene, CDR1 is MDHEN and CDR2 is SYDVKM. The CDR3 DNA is TGTGCCAGCAGTCCCTCGACAGGGGGTCGGTACGAGCAGTACGTC. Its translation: CASSPSTGGRYEQYV.

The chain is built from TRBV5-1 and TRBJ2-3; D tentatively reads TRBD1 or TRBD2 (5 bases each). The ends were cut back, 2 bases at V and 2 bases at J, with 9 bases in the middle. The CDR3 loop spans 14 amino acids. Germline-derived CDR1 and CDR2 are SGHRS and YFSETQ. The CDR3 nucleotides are TGCGCCAGCAGCTTAACGGGGCCCACAGATACGCAGTATTTT. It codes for CASSLTGPTDTQYF.

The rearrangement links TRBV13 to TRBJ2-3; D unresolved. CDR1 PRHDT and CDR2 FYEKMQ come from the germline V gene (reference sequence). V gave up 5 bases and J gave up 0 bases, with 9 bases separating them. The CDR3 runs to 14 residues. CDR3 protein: CASSLLTSTDTQYF. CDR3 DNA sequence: TGTGCCAGCAGCCTCCTGACTAGCACAGATACGCAGTATTTT.

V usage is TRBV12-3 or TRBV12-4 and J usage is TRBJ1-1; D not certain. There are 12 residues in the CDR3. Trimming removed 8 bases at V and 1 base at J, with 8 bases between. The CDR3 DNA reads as TGTGCCAGCGTGGCACAGAACACTGAAGCTTTCTTT. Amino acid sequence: CASVAQNTEAFF.

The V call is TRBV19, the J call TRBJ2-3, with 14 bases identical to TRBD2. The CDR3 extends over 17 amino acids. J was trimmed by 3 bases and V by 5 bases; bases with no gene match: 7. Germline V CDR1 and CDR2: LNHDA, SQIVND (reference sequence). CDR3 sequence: CASSRGLAGVTTDTQYF. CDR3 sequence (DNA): TGTGCCAGTAGTCGGGGACTAGCGGGAGTAACGACAGATACGCAGTATTTT.

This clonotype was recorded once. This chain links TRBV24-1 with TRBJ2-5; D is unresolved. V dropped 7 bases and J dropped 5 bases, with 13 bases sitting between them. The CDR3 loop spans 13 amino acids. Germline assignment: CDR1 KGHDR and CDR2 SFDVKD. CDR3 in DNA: TGTGCCACCAGGGGCACTGGCGCGGAGACCCAGTACTTC. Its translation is CATRGTGAETQYF.

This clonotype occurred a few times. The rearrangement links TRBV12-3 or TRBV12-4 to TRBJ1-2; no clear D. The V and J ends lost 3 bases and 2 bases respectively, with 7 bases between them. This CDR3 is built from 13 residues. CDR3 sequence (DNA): TGTGCCAGCAGTTTGGGTGTGAACTATGGCTACACCTTC. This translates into CASSLGVNYGYTF.